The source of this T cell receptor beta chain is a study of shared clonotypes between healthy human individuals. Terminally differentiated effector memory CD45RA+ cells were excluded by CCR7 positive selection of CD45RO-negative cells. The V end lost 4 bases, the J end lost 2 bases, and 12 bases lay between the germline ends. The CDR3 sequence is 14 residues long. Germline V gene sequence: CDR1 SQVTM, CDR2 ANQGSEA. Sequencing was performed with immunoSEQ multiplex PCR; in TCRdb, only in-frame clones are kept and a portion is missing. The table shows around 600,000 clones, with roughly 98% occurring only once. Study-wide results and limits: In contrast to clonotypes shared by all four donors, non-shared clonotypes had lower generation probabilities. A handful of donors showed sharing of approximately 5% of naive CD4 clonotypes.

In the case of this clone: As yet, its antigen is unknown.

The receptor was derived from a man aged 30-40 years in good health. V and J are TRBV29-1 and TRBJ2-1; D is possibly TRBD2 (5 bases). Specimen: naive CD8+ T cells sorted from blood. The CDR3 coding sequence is TGCAGCGTTGTCGGGCGGGCTCCCTACAATGAGCAGTTCTTC. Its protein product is CSVVGRAPYNEQFF.